This TCR beta chain was profiled in a study of blood T cell repertoires in COVID-19. The wider study: Samples representing acute and convalescent COVID-19 were sourced from the United States, Italy and Spain. Sample material is recorded as cDNA or gDNA derived from T cells, B-cell-depleted T cells, or PBMCs.

As processed by the authors: Nucleated cell number was recorded as an estimate derived from reference gene primer amplification. Sequenced by immunoSEQ multiplex PCR; TCRdb stores in-frame clones only, minus some. V and J calls and clone size follow that table, whereas D and trimming were derived from the DNA. Of approximately 200,000 clones in the sample, roughly four fifths are singletons; the top ten hold under 10%. A Seattle source enrolled patients during active infection and followed them longitudinally. This CDR3 has 14 amino acids. Germline V gene sequence: CDR1 MNHEY, CDR2 SVGAGI. V trimming: 8 bases; J trimming: 10 bases; junction bases outside the gene matches: 15.

The source material was peripheral blood. The receptor comes from a woman of 80 years or more with COVID-19, enrolled during active disease. The chain joins TRBV6-5 to TRBJ2-5; TRBD1 aligns across 8 bases. The CDR3 bases are TGTGCCAGCGCCGTCAATATAGGACAGGGAAGCCAGTACTTC. This encodes CASAVNIGQGSQYF.